Below are 7 T cell receptor beta chains sequenced from a single sample in a study of response to subunit inactivated influenza vaccine. TCRdb processed the RT-PCR reads anew with MiXCR; each CDR3 protein has one entry. The sample contains under 850,000 distinct CDR3 sequences, about a fifth of which appear only once. Material: PBMCs from blood, obtained less than 6 days after vaccination. The receptors stem from a man aged 50-60 years who received an inactivated influenza vaccine.

This clonotype was seen only a few times. The chain links TRBV5-5 to TRBJ2-6; D is possibly TRBD1 (6 bases). Deletions cut 2 bases from V and 0 bases from J, with 12 bases between. Germline V lookup: CDR1 SGHKS, CDR2 YYEKEE (reference sequence). The CDR3 length is 17 residues. CDR3 sequence (DNA): TGTGCCAGCAGCTTAGGACAGTCGAGCTCTGGGGCCAACGTCCTGACTTTC. The encoded protein is CASSLGQSSSGANVLTF.

This chain connects TRBV11-2 to TRBJ1-2, with D tentatively TRBD1 (5 bases). V was pared by 5 bases and J by 5 bases, with 18 bases between. Germline V gene sequence: CDR1 SGHAT, CDR2 FQNNGV. The CDR3 runs 15 residues. CDR3 loop: CASSREGAGAYGYTF. The CDR3 coding sequence is TGTGCCAGCAGCCGGGAAGGGGCGGGAGCTTATGGCTACACCTTC.

This chain links TRBV11-1 with TRBJ2-3; 10 nucleotides match TRBD2. The CDR3 is made up of 18 amino acids. Germline V gene sequence: CDR1 SGHAT, CDR2 FQDESV (reference sequence). V lost 4 bases and J lost 5; bases outside the gene matches: 15. The CDR3 region has the DNA TGTGCCAGCAGCTCGCCCCCTCTTCTAGCGGGAGTACTAGATACGCAGTATTTT. This encodes CASSSPPLLAGVLDTQYF.

This clonotype was observed a few times. The chain couples TRBV18 to TRBJ2-1, with D tentatively TRBD1 (6 bases). Trimming removed 2 bases at V and 1 base at J, with 9 bases between. Germline assignment: CDR1 KGHSH and CDR2 LQKENI. The CDR3 extends over 15 amino acids. CDR3 DNA sequence: TGTGCCAGCTCACCAAAAACAGGGTCCTACAATGAGCAGTTCTTC. Its protein product is CASSPKTGSYNEQFF.

This rearrangement joins TRBV2 to TRBJ1-6; D perhaps matches TRBD1 (6 bases). Trimming stripped 6 bases from V and 5 bases from J, with 14 bases between. The CDR3 contains 15 residues. Germline assignment: CDR1 SNHLY and CDR2 FYNNEI. CDR3 coding DNA: TGTGCCAGCAGCCCACAGGGTGGGAATAATTCACCCCTCCACTTT. This translates into CASSPQGGNNSPLHF.

The genes are TRBV27 and TRBJ1-3; maybe TRBD1 (5 bases). There are 16 residues in the CDR3. Germline CDR1 MNHEY, CDR2 SMNVEV (reference sequence). V lost 5 bases and J 0 bases, leaving 14 bases between the germline ends. Written as DNA, the CDR3 is TGTGCCAGCAGTAGGGGACCTCTTAACTCTGGAAACACCATATATTTT. This codes for CASSRGPLNSGNTIYF.

This chain connects TRBV6-2 or TRBV6-3 to TRBJ2-1; D uncertain. The CDR3 is 13 amino acids. The germline V gene has CDR1 MNHEY and CDR2 SVGEGT. V shed 0 bases and J shed 13 bases, with 13 bases lying between them. The CDR3 region is CASSYSYPGSQFF. The CDR3 DNA follows: TGTGCCAGCAGTTACTCGTACCCGGGTTCACAGTTCTTC.